This T cell receptor beta chain was sequenced in a study of T cell clonotyping in hematopoietic cell transplantation. Study-level points and caveats: No sorting was done, leaving CD4 and CD8 contributions mixed. Graft donor and pretransplant recipient Inverse Simpson Index values predicted broader posttransplant TCR diversity.

In the case of this clone: Antigen specificity is unknown.

The CDR3 is 14 amino acids. Per germline, CDR1 SNHLY and CDR2 FYNNEI. Trimming shortened V by 6 bases and J by 4 bases, and 16 bases separated the two germline ends. Clones were read by immunoSEQ multiplex PCR, and TCRdb kept only the in-frame ones, dropping some. This sample carries 13,000 to 15,000 clones, about 60% of them seen once, and the ten largest clones take over 7.5%. The material sequenced was PBMCs. The chain uses TRBV2 and TRBJ2-7, with D possibly TRBD1 on 5 matching bases. The receptor was isolated from a human donor who either received an allogeneic hematopoietic cell transplant for a myeloid malignancy or was a related donor (not recorded which). Some clones in this sample may be carry-over from other donors' samples. CDR3 nucleotides: TGTGCCAGCAGGAAAACGACAGAAGGTTACGAGCAGTACTTC. Translated, it gives CASRKTTEGYEQYF.